The clone carrying this T cell receptor (beta chain) was seen at least ten times. Each TCR transcript was tagged with a 10-nucleotide random UMI during 5'RACE. Via MiXCR, TCRdb re-called the 5' RACE reads, giving one row per CDR3 protein. This table has tens of thousands of distinct CDR3 sequences, 10% appearing once. This sample is drawn from a study of neurological immune-mediated disorders. The CDR3 sequence is 13 residues long. The ends were cut back, 3 bases at V and 3 bases at J, with 8 bases in the middle. Germline V gene lookup returns CDR1 ENHRY and CDR2 SYGVKD. The gene calls are TRBV10-3 and TRBJ2-5; D unclear. Sample: PBMCs. The clonotype originates from a woman in her twenties or thirties with HTLV-1-associated myelopathy (HAM/TSP). The CDR3 here is CAISDGAEETQYF. The DNA for the CDR3 is TGTGCCATCAGTGATGGAGCAGAAGAGACCCAGTACTTC.